The 31 T cell receptor beta chains given below trace back to one sample, sequenced in a study of blood T cell repertoires in COVID-19. Data came from immunoSEQ multiplex PCR; TCRdb stores just in-frame clones and leaves some out. The data contain about 300,000 clones, around four fifths of them singletons. Sequencing used peripheral blood. The receptors shown here come from a woman aged 45-60 years with acute or convalescent COVID-19.

This rearrangement joins TRBV5-1 to TRBJ2-1; 10 positions match TRBD2. The CDR3 length is 18 residues. The trim removed 0 bases at V and 7 bases at J, leaving 13 bases unmatched. Germline V gene data show CDR1 as SGHRS and CDR2 as YFSETQ. The CDR3 loop reads CASSLASWLAGASNEQFF. Written as DNA, the CDR3 is TGCGCCAGCAGCTTGGCCAGTTGGCTAGCGGGGGCCTCGAATGAGCAGTTCTTC.

This clone appeared a few times. V gene TRBV19 combines with J gene TRBJ1-5; D is perhaps TRBD1 (6 bases). The germline CDR1 and CDR2 sequences are LNHDA and SQIVND (reference sequence). The CDR3 loop spans 15 amino acids. The V end was cut by 5 bases, the J end by 4 bases, with 15 bases between. The CDR3 DNA reads TGTGCCAGTAGTGCGCGAGAAGGGGGTAATCAGCCCCAGCATTTT. Translation: CASSAREGGNQPQHF. Together with reference TRBV19 and TRBJ1-5, the CDR3 gives the full variable domain: DGGITQSPKYLFRKEGQNVTLSCEQNLNHDAMYWYRQDPGQGLRLIYYSQIVNDFQKGDIAEGYSVSREKKESFPLTVTSAQKNPTAFYLCASSAREGGNQPQHFGDGTRLSIL.

The chain uses TRBV11-1 and TRBJ2-6; possibly TRBD1 for D (6 bases). The germline V gene has CDR1 SGHAT and CDR2 FQDESV (reference sequence). Trimming took off 5 bases at V and 0 bases at J, with 11 bases between the two ends. The CDR3 loop spans 16 amino acids. CDR3 residues: CASSLGQTSGANVLTF. CDR3 bases: TGTGCCAGCAGCCTAGGACAGACCTCTGGGGCCAACGTCCTGACTTTC.

The table lists this clone with a few counts. The rearrangement links TRBV2 to TRBJ1-1, with D possibly matching TRBD1 (5 bases). The V gene's germline CDR1 is SNHLY and CDR2 FYNNEI. This CDR3 region has 13 residues. The ends were cut back, 9 bases at V and 0 bases at J, with 11 bases in the middle. CDR3 nucleotide sequence: TGTGCCAGTACGACAGAATTGAACACTGAAGCTTTCTTT. Amino acids: CASTTELNTEAFF.

The CDR3 DNA follows: TGTGCCAGCAGCTCAGCGGGAGTCCCAGATACGCAGTATTTT. Protein: CASSSAGVPDTQYF. The chain has TRBV7-9 and TRBJ2-3; TRBD2 agrees at 8 bases. The germline gives CDR1 SEHNR, CDR2 FQNEAQ (reference sequence). There are 14 residues in the CDR3. V lost 4 bases to trimming and J lost 4 bases; unmatched junction nucleotides: 4.

The chain is built from TRBV4-1 and TRBJ2-1; TRBD1 is a possible D gene (5 bases). The ends were cut back, 0 bases at V and 0 bases at J, with 12 bases in the middle. The CDR3 extends over 17 amino acids. Germline lookup yields CDR1 MGHRA and CDR2 YSYEKL. The CDR3 nucleotides are TGCGCCAGCAGCCAAGAAAGGGGTCTGAGCTCCTACAATGAGCAGTTCTTC. This encodes CASSQERGLSSYNEQFF.

The chain carries TRBV4-2 and TRBJ2-7, with TRBD2 matching over 13 bases. There are 16 residues in the CDR3. Trimming at V came to 1 base and at J to 3 bases, leaving 3 bases not matched to a gene. Germline CDR1 reads LGHNA; CDR2 reads YNFKEQ. CDR3 amino acids: CASSQGRLAGGYEQYF. CDR3 in DNA: TGTGCCAGCAGCCAAGGTCGACTAGCGGGAGGCTACGAGCAGTACTTC.

This chain connects TRBV5-1 to TRBJ1-6; 9 bases are a match to TRBD1. Germline CDR1 SGHRS, CDR2 YFSETQ. The J segment lost 10 bases and the V segment lost 5 bases, leaving 10 bases of the junction unmatched. This CDR3 contains 15 residues. CDR3 sequence reads: CASRLDPTGGSPLHF. CDR3 bases: TGCGCCAGCAGACTCGACCCGACAGGGGGATCACCCCTCCACTTT.

The V call is TRBV11-2, the J call TRBJ2-2; 11 bases align to TRBD2. The trim removed 5 bases at V and 7 bases at J, leaving 3 bases unmatched. The CDR3 is made up of 14 amino acids. Germline values: CDR1 SGHAT, CDR2 FQNNGV. CDR3 DNA sequence: TGTGCCAGCAGCGAGGGGACTAGCGGCGGGGAGCTGTTTTTT. This codes for CASSEGTSGGELFF.

This clone was found once. DNA for the CDR3: TGCAGCGTTGTGCAGGGTAGGAACGAGCAGTACTTC. This translates into CSVVQGRNEQYF. The chain carries TRBV29-1 and TRBJ2-7; TRBD1 might be the D (5 bases). The germline V gene has CDR1 SQVTM and CDR2 ANQGSEA. Trimming removed 4 bases from V and 5 bases from J, with 12 bases in between. CDR3 length: 12 amino acids.

The chain combines TRBV9 with TRBJ1-1, with TRBD1 matching 9 bases. The ends lost 4 bases at V and 3 bases at J; junction bases unmatched: 4. There are 14 residues in the CDR3. CDR1 is SGDLS and CDR2 is YYNGEE in the germline V gene. The CDR3 loop is CASSPGTGYTEAFF. CDR3 nucleotides: TGTGCCAGCAGCCCGGGGACAGGGTACACTGAAGCTTTCTTT.

The chain uses TRBV19 and TRBJ2-2; D unclear. This CDR3 contains 12 residues. CDR1 and CDR2 (germline): LNHDA, SQIVND (reference sequence). V lost 4 bases and J lost 9, with 9 bases in between. The CDR3 DNA sequence: TGTGCCAGTAGTAGGCCCTTGTGGGAGCTGTTTTTT. Its translation is CASSRPLWELFF.

The chain couples TRBV6-5 to TRBJ2-7; 7 positions agree with TRBD2. Germline values: CDR1 MNHEY, CDR2 SVGAGI. The ends lost 5 bases at V and 2 bases at J; junction bases unmatched: 6. The CDR3 is made up of 14 amino acids. The CDR3 sequence: CASSTREPPYEQYF. DNA for the CDR3: TGTGCCAGCAGTACGCGGGAGCCTCCCTACGAGCAGTACTTC.

This CDR3 reads CASAPRGTNEKLFF. The CDR3 coding sequence is TGTGCCAGCGCGCCCAGGGGTACTAATGAAAAACTGTTTTTT. The rearrangement joins TRBV25-1 to TRBJ1-4, with a weak D call TRBD1 (6 bases). This CDR3 contains 14 residues. Looked up from germline, CDR1 is MGHDK and CDR2 is SYGVNS. V lost 8 bases, J lost 2 bases, and 12 bases lay in between.

The V and J genes are TRBV9 and TRBJ1-2; 10 bases line up with TRBD1. The length of the CDR3 is 15 residues. CDR1 is SGDLS, CDR2 YYNGEE, per germline. J gave up 5 bases and V 4 bases, and 8 bases lay outside the gene matches. Here the CDR3 DNA reads TGTGCCAGCAGCCCCCTGACGGGACAGGGGTATGGCTACACCTTC. This codes for CASSPLTGQGYGYTF.

The chain links TRBV5-4 to TRBJ2-7, with TRBD2 identical over 11 bases. The CDR3 runs 15 residues. Germline CDR1 reads SGHNT; CDR2 reads YYREEE (reference sequence). Trimming at V came to 0 bases and at J to 8 bases, leaving 7 bases not matched to a gene. CDR3 sequence reads: CASSLGGTSGPKQYF. CDR3 DNA sequence: TGTGCCAGCAGCTTGGGAGGGACTAGCGGACCAAAGCAGTACTTC.

This clone has only a few counts. The chain joins TRBV7-2 to TRBJ1-1, with a weak D call TRBD1 (5 bases). Deletions cut 1 base from V and 6 bases from J, with 9 bases between. There are 13 residues in the CDR3. The V gene's germline CDR1 is SGHTA and CDR2 FQGNSA. As DNA, the CDR3 is TGTGCCAGCAGCTTAGAGTCGGGGGCTGAAGCTTTCTTT. Residues: CASSLESGAEAFF.

This rearrangement joins TRBV9 to TRBJ2-5; D might be TRBD1 (6 bases). Germline V lookup: CDR1 SGDLS, CDR2 YYNGEE. The V end was cut by 4 bases, the J end by 5 bases, with 15 bases between. The length of the CDR3 is 14 residues. CDR3 coding DNA: TGTGCCAGCAGCCGGGGACAACCCGCGGAGACCCAGTACTTC. It codes for CASSRGQPAETQYF. The variable domain in full, completed from reference TRBV9 and TRBJ2-5, reads DSGVTQTPKHLITATGQRVTLRCSPRSGDLSVYWYQQSLDQGLQFLIQYYNGEERAKGNILERFSAQQFPDLHSELNLSSLELGDSALYFCASSRGQPAETQYFGPGTRLLVL.

DNA of the CDR3: TGTGCCAGCAGCTTCCGTACCGGGACAGGGACCTACAATGAGCAGTTCTTC. Protein: CASSFRTGTGTYNEQFF. The chain carries TRBV7-2 and TRBJ2-1; 9 bases line up with TRBD1. Germline-derived CDR1 and CDR2 are SGHTA and FQGNSA. The CDR3 has 17 residues. V lost 3 bases, J lost 2 bases, and 8 bases stayed unmatched.

Notes on this clone: This sample also contains other DNA sequences that code for the same CDR3. The rearrangement uses TRBV5-1 and TRBJ2-2; 8 positions agree with TRBD1. Trimming cost V 2 bases and J 0 bases; bases outside gene matches: 0. The CDR3 totals 15 residues. Germline-derived CDR1 and CDR2 are SGHRS and YFSETQ. Here the CDR3 DNA reads TGCGCCAGCAGCTTACAGGGGGCGAACACCGGGGAGCTGTTTTTT. Amino acid sequence: CASSLQGANTGELFF.

For this clone: The same CDR3 is also encoded by other DNA sequences in this sample. The rearrangement joins TRBV27 to TRBJ1-1; unclear D gene. The CDR3 is 13 amino acids. CDR1 MNHEY and CDR2 SMNVEV come from the germline V gene (reference sequence). Trimming removed 3 bases at V and 3 bases at J, with 8 bases between. Here the CDR3 DNA reads TGTGCCAGCAGTTTTAACCGCGACACTGAAGCTTTCTTT. The encoded protein is CASSFNRDTEAFF.

This chain joins TRBV6-5 and TRBJ1-1; D remains ambiguous. The CDR3 has 11 residues. CDR1 is MNHEY, CDR2 SVGAGI, per germline. The V end lost 7 bases, the J end lost 2 bases, and 5 bases lay between the germline ends. The CDR3 loop reads CASTTNTEAFF. Here the CDR3 DNA reads TGTGCCAGCACCACAAACACTGAAGCTTTCTTT.

The chain combines TRBV19 with TRBJ1-2, with 9 bases aligning to TRBD1. Germline lookup yields CDR1 LNHDA and CDR2 SQIVND (reference sequence). The CDR3 is 15 residues long. Germline trimming cut 6 bases from V and 4 bases from J; bases unmatched to any gene: 9. For the CDR3, the DNA is TGTGCCAGTAGCACCACAGGGGGCTGGGGCTATGGCTACACCTTC. Translation gives CASSTTGGWGYGYTF.

This clone was picked up one time. The rearrangement links TRBV6-1 to TRBJ2-7, with D possibly TRBD1 on 5 matching bases. V lost 1 base, J lost 2 bases, and 9 bases lay in between. CDR3 length: 14 amino acids. The germline CDR1 and CDR2 sequences are MNHNS and SASEGT. CDR3 amino acids: CASSEVDRPYEQYF. CDR3 bases: TGTGCCAGCAGTGAAGTAGACAGACCCTACGAGCAGTACTTC.

This clone was detected once. The rearrangement joins TRBV5-4 to TRBJ1-1; D perhaps matches TRBD1 (6 bases). Germline V lookup: CDR1 SGHNT, CDR2 YYREEE (reference sequence). The CDR3 is 13 amino acids. Trimming removed 5 bases from V and 4 bases from J, with 12 bases in between. CDR3 nucleotide sequence: TGTGCCAGCAGGGGGGCCCCCGCCACTGAAGCTTTCTTT. This sequence encodes CASRGAPATEAFF.

The chain has TRBV5-1 and TRBJ1-1; D is perhaps TRBD1 (5 bases). Trimming removed 1 base at V and 1 base at J, with 8 bases between. The CDR3 spans 14 residues. Looked up from germline, CDR1 is SGHRS and CDR2 is YFSETQ. The CDR3 is CASSLTGWNTEAFF. CDR3 nucleotides: TGCGCCAGCAGCTTGACAGGTTGGAACACTGAAGCTTTCTTT.

This chain connects TRBV5-4 to TRBJ1-5; 8 nucleotides align to TRBD1. Germline V lookup: CDR1 SGHNT, CDR2 YYREEE (reference sequence). The V gene end was trimmed by 3 bases and the J gene end by 2 bases; junction bases not matched to a gene: 7. The CDR3 is 16 residues long. The CDR3 loop is CASSYFDRGGNQPQHF. The CDR3 bases are TGTGCCAGCAGCTATTTCGACAGGGGCGGCAATCAGCCCCAGCATTTT.

The chain has TRBV19 and TRBJ1-2; D is uncertain. Germline V gene lookup returns CDR1 LNHDA and CDR2 SQIVND (reference sequence). Trimming removed 0 bases at V and 3 bases at J, with 14 bases between. The CDR3 is 16 residues long. The CDR3 loop is CASSIEGTVSDYGYTF. The CDR3 DNA reads TGTGCCAGTAGTATAGAAGGCACAGTGTCTGACTATGGCTACACCTTC. The complete variable domain, with remaining parts taken from reference TRBV19 and TRBJ1-2, reads DGGITQSPKYLFRKEGQNVTLSCEQNLNHDAMYWYRQDPGQGLRLIYYSQIVNDFQKGDIAEGYSVSREKKESFPLTVTSAQKNPTAFYLCASSIEGTVSDYGYTFGSGTRLTVV.

V gene TRBV11-2 combines with J gene TRBJ1-2; 10 nucleotides match TRBD1. From germline, CDR1 is SGHAT and CDR2 FQNNGV. This CDR3 contains 14 residues. Trimming cost V 5 bases and J 3 bases; bases outside gene matches: 3. The CDR3 DNA reads as TGTGCCAGCAGCCGGGGACAGGGGTACTATGGCTACACCTTC. This encodes CASSRGQGYYGYTF.

The chain carries TRBV7-2 and TRBJ1-3, with D possibly being TRBD1 (5 bases). The ends were cut back, 5 bases at V and 2 bases at J, with 10 bases in the middle. This CDR3 contains 14 residues. CDR1 and CDR2 from the germline V gene are SGHTA and FQGNSA. The CDR3 is CASSAGTTGNTIYF. CDR3 in DNA: TGTGCCAGCAGCGCCGGGACTACTGGAAACACCATATATTTT.

This clone was observed a single time. This chain links TRBV27 with TRBJ1-1; D is uncertain. Trimming took 1 base from V and 1 from J, leaving 7 bases between them. From germline, CDR1 is MNHEY and CDR2 SMNVEV (reference sequence). This CDR3 region has 14 residues. CDR3: CASSLLSGNTEAFF. The CDR3 DNA sequence: TGTGCCAGCAGTTTATTATCGGGGAACACTGAAGCTTTCTTT.